The next 29 T cell receptor beta chains were all read from a single sample in a study of blood T cell repertoires in COVID-19. This table comes from immunoSEQ multiplex PCR, and its TCRdb copy is limited to in-frame clones, with some not included. The table lists roughly 100,000 clones, around 90% of them singletons. The specimen sequenced was peripheral blood. The receptors derive from a woman older than 75 in a cohort sampled during active COVID-19.

This chain connects TRBV7-9 to TRBJ1-1, with 10 bases matching TRBD1. Trimming removed 5 bases from V and 6 bases from J; junction bases left unmatched: 12. The CDR3 sequence is 16 residues long. Germline CDR1 is SEHNR and CDR2 is FQNEAQ (reference sequence). DNA of the CDR3: TGTGCCAGCAGCCCTTCGGGGGGACAGGGGTTCGCTGAAGCTTTCTTT. Translating gives CASSPSGGQGFAEAFF.

This chain links TRBV20-1 with TRBJ2-1; 7 bases map to TRBD2. The length of the CDR3 is 15 residues. Germline CDR1 and CDR2: DFQATT and SNEGSKA (reference sequence). The V segment lost 3 bases and the J segment 7 bases; nucleotides outside the gene matches: 12. CDR3 in DNA: TGCAGTGCTAGTGGGGCGGGAGCGGCAGCTAATGAGCAGTTCTTC. Protein product: CSASGAGAAANEQFF.

On this clone itself: The same CDR3 arises from other DNA sequences in this sample as well. The chain carries TRBV2 and TRBJ1-2; D is ambiguous. V was pared by 1 base and J by 4 bases, with 4 bases between. Germline CDR1 and CDR2: SNHLY and FYNNEI. The CDR3 covers 12 residues. DNA of the CDR3: TGTGCCAGCAGTGAAGACAGCTATGGCTACACCTTC. Its protein product is CASSEDSYGYTF.

This sequence joins TRBV7-2 and TRBJ2-1; 9 nucleotides agree with TRBD2. The CDR3 covers 14 residues. The germline V gene has CDR1 SGHTA and CDR2 FQGNSA. Trimming cost V 8 bases and J 4 bases; bases outside gene matches: 6. The CDR3 is CASRAGGSYNEQFF. Written as DNA, the CDR3 is TGTGCCAGCCGAGCGGGAGGATCGTACAATGAGCAGTTCTTC.

Worth noting for this clone: At one end the junction does not follow the germline gene, possibly because of a read error. The chain has TRBV5-1 and TRBJ2-2, with 7 bases aligning to TRBD2. Germline V gene data show CDR1 as SGHRS and CDR2 as YFSETQ. The CDR3 covers 15 residues. CDR3 residues: CASSLGRENTGEPFF. CDR3 sequence (DNA): TGCGCCAGCAGCTTGGGGCGGGAGAACACCGGGGAGCCGTTTTTT.

V and J are TRBV19 and TRBJ2-6; no clear D. Per the germline V gene, CDR1 is LNHDA and CDR2 is SQIVND (reference sequence). This CDR3 is built from 13 residues. Trimming shortened V by 8 bases and J by 0 bases, and 5 bases separated the two germline ends. In DNA, the CDR3 is TGTGCCAGTCTCCGCTCTGGGGCCAACGTCCTGACTTTC. Protein: CASLRSGANVLTF.

The gene calls are TRBV4-1 and TRBJ2-5; weak D call: TRBD2 (7 bases). Trimming took off 1 base at V and 0 bases at J, with 24 bases between the two ends. Per the germline V gene, CDR1 is MGHRA and CDR2 is YSYEKL. The CDR3 length is 20 residues. This CDR3 reads CASSQVNVGRAGAHQETQYF. Here the CDR3 DNA reads TGCGCCAGCAGCCAAGTGAATGTGGGGCGGGCGGGGGCCCACCAAGAGACCCAGTACTTC.

V gene TRBV18 combines with J gene TRBJ2-7; 9 nucleotides match TRBD1. V lost 6 bases, J lost 2 bases, and 5 bases stayed unmatched. Germline V CDR1 and CDR2: KGHSH, LQKENI. This CDR3 is 14 amino acids long. CDR3 in amino acids: CASSPGTGTYEQYF. Here the CDR3 DNA reads TGTGCCAGCTCGCCCGGGACAGGGACCTACGAGCAGTACTTC. Drawing the rest from reference TRBV18 and TRBJ2-7, the complete variable domain is NAGVMQNPRHLVRRRGQEARLRCSPMKGHSHVYWYRQLPEEGLKFMVYLQKENIIDESGMPKERFSAEFPKEGPSILRIQQVVRGDSAAYFCASSPGTGTYEQYFGPGTRLTVT.

This chain joins TRBV5-1 and TRBJ2-3; D unresolved. The germline V gene encodes CDR1 SGHRS and CDR2 YFSETQ. V was cut by 0 bases and J by 2 bases, with 7 bases left in between. The CDR3 totals 14 residues. CDR3 sequence: CASSLGGFTDTQYF. Written as DNA, the CDR3 is TGCGCCAGCAGCTTGGGCGGCTTCACAGATACGCAGTATTTT.

The J gene is TRBJ2-3, the V gene TRBV18, with 11 bases lining up with TRBD2. Germline-derived CDR1 and CDR2 are KGHSH and LQKENI. J was trimmed by 2 bases and V by 2 bases; bases with no gene match: 12. The CDR3 sequence is 19 residues long. The chain's CDR3 is CASSPWQSGTSGFTDTQYF. In nucleotides, the CDR3 is TGTGCCAGCTCACCATGGCAATCCGGGACTAGCGGCTTCACAGATACGCAGTATTTT.

V is TRBV12-5 and J is TRBJ1-1; D possibly corresponds to TRBD1 (6 bases). The V gene's germline CDR1 is LGHNT and CDR2 FRNRAP. The V end was cut by 10 bases, the J end by 3 bases, with 12 bases between. This CDR3 spans 12 amino acids. This CDR3 is CATSGGHTEAFF. CDR3 nucleotide sequence: TGTGCTACCTCGGGGGGGCACACTGAAGCTTTCTTT.

The genes are TRBV9 and TRBJ1-2; no clear D. Per the germline V gene, CDR1 is SGDLS and CDR2 is YYNGEE. The CDR3 spans 16 residues. V lost 3 bases, J lost 4 bases, and 19 bases lay in between. Here the CDR3 DNA reads TGTGCCAGCAGCGCCGAGGGCCCGAAAAAGGCCTATGGCTACACCTTC. Protein: CASSAEGPKKAYGYTF.

The chain uses TRBV5-1 and TRBJ1-2; D possibly corresponds to TRBD1 (6 bases). The V gene's germline CDR1 is SGHRS and CDR2 YFSETQ. Trimming stripped 4 bases from V and 0 bases from J, with 16 bases between. This CDR3 is built from 16 residues. CDR3 sequence: CASSRGSLTPNYGYTF. Here the CDR3 DNA reads TGCGCCAGCAGCAGGGGGAGTCTGACACCTAACTATGGCTACACCTTC.

This rearrangement joins TRBV7-2 to TRBJ1-1; D perhaps matches TRBD1 (5 bases). V was trimmed by 0 bases and J by 5 bases, leaving 13 bases between them. The CDR3 is made up of 15 amino acids. The germline V gene has CDR1 SGHTA and CDR2 FQGNSA. CDR3 in amino acids: CASSLAGGKGTEAFF. The CDR3 nucleotides are TGTGCCAGCAGCTTAGCGGGGGGTAAAGGGACTGAAGCTTTCTTT.

J is TRBJ1-1 and V is TRBV5-4; 7 bases match TRBD1. The J segment lost 5 bases and the V segment lost 4 bases, leaving 8 bases of the junction unmatched. Germline V gives CDR1 SGHNT, CDR2 YYREEE (reference sequence). The CDR3 sequence is 14 residues long. The CDR3 reads CASSPSGGLTEAFF. The CDR3 DNA is TGTGCCAGCAGCCCCTCAGGGGGGCTTACTGAAGCTTTCTTT. Full variable domain (outside the CDR3, taken from reference TRBV5-4 and TRBJ1-1): ETGVTQSPTHLIKTRGQQVTLRCSSQSGHNTVSWYQQALGQGPQFIFQYYREEENGRGNFPPRFSGLQFPNYSSELNVNALELDDSALYLCASSPSGGLTEAFFGQGTRLTVV.

The V call is TRBV24-1, the J call TRBJ2-3; 8 bases agree with TRBD2. V shed 3 bases and J 2 bases; nucleotides not matched to a gene: 3. This CDR3 region has 15 residues. Germline CDR1 is KGHDR and CDR2 is SFDVKD. This chain's CDR3 is CATSDGTRDTDTQYF. The CDR3 nucleotides read TGTGCCACCAGTGATGGGACTAGAGACACAGATACGCAGTATTTT.

The CDR3, as DNA: TGTGCCAGCAGCCAGGAGATCCGTACCCCTACAGAGCAGTACTTC. This gives the protein CASSQEIRTPTEQYF. The V gene is TRBV14, the J gene TRBJ2-7; D unresolved. Trimming stripped 3 bases from V and 7 bases from J, with 19 bases between. The CDR3 sequence is 15 residues long. CDR1 and CDR2 from the germline V gene are SGHDN and FVKESK.

This clone was seen just once. The chain recombines TRBV12-3 or TRBV12-4 with TRBJ2-5; D possibly corresponds to TRBD2 (7 bases). The CDR3 is 13 residues long. The ends were cut back, 7 bases at V and 5 bases at J, with 14 bases in the middle. CDR3 sequence reads: CASNSGGGETQYF. The DNA for the CDR3 is TGTGCCAGCAACTCGGGGGGCGGGGAGACCCAGTACTTC.

The genes are TRBV7-2 and TRBJ2-1; D is unresolved. The length of the CDR3 is 15 residues. V lost 3 bases and J lost 8, with 17 bases in between. Germline CDR1 and CDR2: SGHTA and FQGNSA. The CDR3 DNA is TGTGCCAGCAGCTTTAAGACTCTAGGAATGGATGAGCAGTTCTTC. As protein: CASSFKTLGMDEQFF.

V usage is TRBV5-1 and J usage is TRBJ2-3, with TRBD2 identical over 8 bases. This CDR3 comprises 15 residues. Trimming at V came to 4 bases and at J to 2 bases, leaving 6 bases not matched to a gene. The germline CDR1 and CDR2 sequences are SGHRS and YFSETQ. CDR3 DNA sequence: TGCGCCAGCAGCCTCCAAGCGGGAGTCACAGATACGCAGTATTTT. Amino acid sequence: CASSLQAGVTDTQYF.

This chain links TRBV5-6 with TRBJ1-1; D is unclear. The V end was cut by 2 bases, the J end by 1 base, with 9 bases between. Germline V gene lookup returns CDR1 SGHDT and CDR2 YYEEEE. There are 14 residues in the CDR3. The CDR3 sequence: CASSFLAQNTEAFF. The CDR3 bases are TGTGCCAGCAGCTTCCTCGCACAGAACACTGAAGCTTTCTTT.

This clone came up once. The chain recombines TRBV27 with TRBJ1-1; D perhaps matches TRBD1 (5 bases). Germline CDR1 is MNHEY and CDR2 is SMNVEV (reference sequence). Trimming shortened V by 1 base and J by 4 bases, and 19 bases separated the two germline ends. The CDR3 spans 17 residues. CDR3 sequence: CASSLFPLTGRSTEAFF. The CDR3 region has the DNA TGTGCCAGCAGTTTATTCCCCCTCACAGGTAGATCCACTGAAGCTTTCTTT.

The chain joins TRBV7-2 to TRBJ2-1; TRBD2 agrees at 13 bases. The CDR3 contains 15 residues. Trimming at V came to 4 bases and at J to 9 bases, leaving 6 bases not matched to a gene. Germline V gene lookup returns CDR1 SGHTA and CDR2 FQGNSA. In DNA, the CDR3 is TGTGCCAGCAGCTCCTTGACTAGCGGGAGGTCTGAGCAGTTCTTC. It specifies CASSSLTSGRSEQFF.

The rearrangement links TRBV18 to TRBJ2-7, with 8 bases identical to TRBD1. The germline V gene encodes CDR1 KGHSH and CDR2 LQKENI. V lost 4 bases and J lost 4; bases outside the gene matches: 33. This CDR3 has 23 residues. The CDR3, as DNA: TGTGCCAGCTCACTCCGGACAGGGCGAAATGTCGCTAAGGCTCTTTTTGAGGGGTACGAGCAGTACTTC. Protein sequence: CASSLRTGRNVAKALFEGYEQYF.

The genes are TRBV6-5 and TRBJ1-2, with no clear D. The CDR3 totals 13 residues. The V end lost 2 bases, the J end lost 4 bases, and 8 bases lay between the germline ends. Per the germline V gene, CDR1 is MNHEY and CDR2 is SVGAGI. The CDR3 DNA is TGTGCCAGCAGTTACCCTAATAGCTATGGCTACACCTTC. It is translated as CASSYPNSYGYTF.

The chain combines TRBV5-1 with TRBJ2-3, with 12 bases fitting TRBD2. Germline V CDR1 and CDR2: SGHRS, YFSETQ. The CDR3 runs 17 residues. With 4 bases clipped from V and 0 bases from J, the junction kept 6 bases outside the gene matches. The CDR3 DNA reads TGCGCCAGCAGCACGGGACTAGCGGGCACTAGCACAGATACGCAGTATTTT. It yields the protein CASSTGLAGTSTDTQYF.

Notes on this clone: One end of the junction is discordant with germline, which a read error may explain. The chain is built from TRBV6-5 and TRBJ1-4; D is ambiguous. This CDR3 contains 12 residues. Germline loops: CDR1 MNHEY, CDR2 SVGAGI. This CDR3 reads CASSWAVEKLFF. CDR3 sequence (DNA): TGTGCCAGTAGTTGGGCCGTTGAAAAACTGTTTTTT.

The chain recombines TRBV5-1 with TRBJ1-4, with 9 bases lining up with TRBD1. This CDR3 has 17 residues. Unmatched junction bases numbered 7, after V lost 4 bases and J lost 0 bases. In germline, CDR1 is SGHRS, CDR2 YFSETQ. CDR3 coding DNA: TGCGCCAGCAGCCTGGGACAGGGCTACGCAACTAATGAAAAACTGTTTTTT. Translating gives CASSLGQGYATNEKLFF.

This chain connects TRBV7-8 to TRBJ2-1; 10 nucleotides line up with TRBD1. Germline V lookup: CDR1 SGHVS, CDR2 FQNEAQ. J was trimmed by 9 bases and V by 5 bases; bases with no gene match: 16. This CDR3 has 17 residues. CDR3 loop: CASSITGTGVPYGEQFF. The CDR3 region has the DNA TGTGCCAGCAGCATTACCGGGACAGGGGTCCCCTACGGTGAGCAGTTCTTC.